A selection of T cell receptor beta chains follows, all from one sample in a study of radiotherapy plus CTLA-4 blockade in lung cancer. The repertoire was sequenced with immunoSEQ multiplex PCR; TCRdb's copy has only in-frame clones and lacks some. The table includes 77,000 or so clones, under 75% detected once. The sample was peripheral blood, taken from a patient treated with radiotherapy plus ipilimumab. These receptors were obtained from a human donor with non-small cell lung cancer whose response to radiotherapy plus ipilimumab could not be evaluated. CDR3s include the opening cysteine and the closing phenylalanine or tryptophan. The D gene is left open where the match is weak. Clone size is given for some rows only: seen once, a few or many times, or a class if the clone is expanded.

D gene: TRBD1
V gene: TRBV5-1
clone size: once
J gene: TRBJ2-3
CDR3 DNA: TGCGCCAGCAGCTTGGACAGGGGGGCAGATACGCAGTATTTT
CDR3 protein: CASSLDRGADTQYF

D gene: -
V gene: TRBV7-2
clone size: -
J gene: TRBJ2-4
CDR3 DNA: TGTGCCAGCACATACGCGGGGGCCAAAAACATTCAGTACTTC
CDR3 protein: CASTYAGAKNIQYF

D gene: TRBD1
V gene: TRBV16
clone size: -
J gene: TRBJ2-7
CDR3 DNA: TGTGCCAGCAGCAAACCTGAACAGGGGAGCTACGAGCAGTACTTC
CDR3 protein: CASSKPEQGSYEQYF

D gene: -
V gene: TRBV29-1
clone size: -
J gene: TRBJ2-7
CDR3 DNA: TGCAGCGTCAAACGCGAGAGAGAGCAGTACTTC
CDR3 protein: CSVKREREQYF

D gene: -
V gene: TRBV20-1
clone size: -
J gene: TRBJ2-7
CDR3 DNA: TGCAGTGCTAGAGATTACTACGAGCAGTACTTC
CDR3 protein: CSARDYYEQYF

D gene: -
V gene: TRBV5-6
clone size: few
J gene: TRBJ2-7
CDR3 DNA: TGTGCCAGCAGCTTGGTAGGACAGAGTATTTCCTACGAGCAGTACTTC
CDR3 protein: CASSLVGQSISYEQYF

D gene: -
V gene: TRBV9
clone size: -
J gene: TRBJ2-1
CDR3 DNA: TGTGCCAGCAGCCTCGACCGCTGGGCTGACAATGAGCAGTTCTTC
CDR3 protein: CASSLDRWADNEQFF

D gene: TRBD2
V gene: TRBV7-2
clone size: -
J gene: TRBJ2-3
CDR3 DNA: TGTGCCAGCAGCTTACCGGGAGGGATGAATACGCAGTATTTT
CDR3 protein: CASSLPGGMNTQYF

D gene: TRBD2
V gene: TRBV15
clone size: -
J gene: TRBJ2-1
CDR3 DNA: TGTGCCACCAGCAGAGAGGGGGGGGAGCAGGGCAATGAGCAGTTCTTC
CDR3 protein: CATSREGGEQGNEQFF

D gene: -
V gene: TRBV7-8
clone size: -
J gene: TRBJ1-6
CDR3 DNA: TGTGCCAGCAGCTTAAGGGCAGGGTCGGATATAAATTCACCCCTCCACTTT
CDR3 protein: CASSLRAGSDINSPLHF

D gene: -
V gene: TRBV5-4
clone size: -
J gene: TRBJ2-3
CDR3 DNA: TGTACCAGCAGCTTGGATCAGGGCCCCACAGATACGCAGTATTTT
CDR3 protein: CTSSLDQGPTDTQYF

D gene: -
V gene: TRBV29-1
clone size: once
J gene: TRBJ2-2
CDR3 DNA: TGCAGCGTGGCGGGACTCCTGAACACCGGGGAGCTGTTTTTT
CDR3 protein: CSVAGLLNTGELFF

D gene: -
V gene: TRBV19
clone size: -
J gene: TRBJ1-5
CDR3 DNA: TGTGCCAGTACTTCTGTCAGGGGTTTGAATCAGCCCCAGCATTTT
CDR3 protein: CASTSVRGLNQPQHF

D gene: TRBD1
V gene: TRBV29-1
clone size: -
J gene: TRBJ1-5
CDR3 DNA: TGCAGCGTCGTTACGGGCAGGGGGGATCAGCCCCAGCATTTT
CDR3 protein: CSVVTGRGDQPQHF

D gene: TRBD1
V gene: TRBV30
clone size: -
J gene: TRBJ1-2
CDR3 DNA: TGTGCCTGGAGTTCCCTCGACAGGGCGAGGGGCTACACCTTC
CDR3 protein: CAWSSLDRARGYTF

D gene: -
V gene: TRBV30
clone size: few
J gene: TRBJ2-7
CDR3 DNA: TGTGCCTGGAGTATTACTTCGTACGAGCAGTACTTC
CDR3 protein: CAWSITSYEQYF

D gene: -
V gene: TRBV5-1
clone size: -
J gene: TRBJ2-3
CDR3 DNA: TGCGCCAGCAGCCCGGGGGACAGTCGGGATACGCAGTATTTT
CDR3 protein: CASSPGDSRDTQYF